Listed below are T cell receptor beta chains from one sample, sequenced in a study of cytomegalovirus exposure and HLA in healthy donors. Data came from immunoSEQ multiplex PCR; TCRdb stores just in-frame clones and leaves some out. This sample has around 92,000 clones, with approximately 80% found just once. The sample comprised PBMCs. The receptors were gathered from a man aged 18 to 29 in good health and CMV-seronegative. CDR3s include the opening cysteine and the closing phenylalanine or tryptophan. The order of the fields is CDR3 length, V gene, J gene, clone size, D gene, CDR3 DNA, CDR3 protein. The D gene is left open where the match is weak. For some rows the clone size is stated as once, few or many, or as a class when expanded; others skip it.

cdr3_length: 13
v_call: TRBV27
j_call: TRBJ1-1
clone_size: once
d_call: TRBD1
cdr3_nt: TGTGCCAGCAGTTTCCAGGGGGGCACTGAAGCTTTCTTT
cdr3_aa: CASSFQGGTEAFF

cdr3_length: 17
v_call: TRBV5-4
j_call: TRBJ1-3
clone_size: few
d_call: TRBD1
cdr3_nt: TGTGCCAGCAGCTTTGGGACAGGGGGCTTGGCTGGAAACACCATATATTTT
cdr3_aa: CASSFGTGGLAGNTIYF

cdr3_length: 14
v_call: TRBV7-9
j_call: TRBJ2-5
clone_size: -
d_call: TRBD1
cdr3_nt: TGTGCCAGCAGCTCCCGGGACAGGGTTGAGACCCAGTACTTC
cdr3_aa: CASSSRDRVETQYF

cdr3_length: 14
v_call: TRBV5-1
j_call: TRBJ2-5
clone_size: -
d_call: -
cdr3_nt: TGCGCCAGCAGCTTGTGGACCCAGGGAGAGACCCAGTACTTC
cdr3_aa: CASSLWTQGETQYF

cdr3_length: 15
v_call: TRBV5-1
j_call: TRBJ2-7
clone_size: -
d_call: TRBD2
cdr3_nt: TGCGCCAGCAGCTTGGAGCGGGGGGACATCTACGAGCAGTACTTC
cdr3_aa: CASSLERGDIYEQYF

cdr3_length: 13
v_call: TRBV10-3
j_call: TRBJ1-5
clone_size: -
d_call: TRBD1
cdr3_nt: TGTGCCAGCAGGGGGCTGGAAAATCAGCCCCAGCATTTT
cdr3_aa: CASRGLENQPQHF

cdr3_length: 13
v_call: TRBV30
j_call: TRBJ1-4
clone_size: once
d_call: -
cdr3_nt: TGTGCCTGGAGAAGAGGTTTTAGTGAAAAACTGTTTTTT
cdr3_aa: CAWRRGFSEKLFF

cdr3_length: 13
v_call: TRBV18
j_call: TRBJ2-7
clone_size: -
d_call: TRBD1
cdr3_nt: TGTGCCAGCTCACTCGACAGGGGCAGCGAGCAGTACTTC
cdr3_aa: CASSLDRGSEQYF

cdr3_length: 17
v_call: TRBV7-9
j_call: TRBJ2-1
clone_size: -
d_call: TRBD1
cdr3_nt: TGTGCCAGCAGCACGCAACTGATGGACAGGGTAGGGGATGAGCAGTTCTTC
cdr3_aa: CASSTQLMDRVGDEQFF

cdr3_length: 13
v_call: TRBV29-1
j_call: TRBJ2-2
clone_size: -
d_call: -
cdr3_nt: TGCAGCGTACAGGGTACGAACACCGGGGAGCTGTTTTTT
cdr3_aa: CSVQGTNTGELFF

cdr3_length: 13
v_call: TRBV10-3
j_call: TRBJ1-5
clone_size: -
d_call: -
cdr3_nt: TGTGCCATCAGTGAGGAGCCGGGTCAGCCCCAGCATTTT
cdr3_aa: CAISEEPGQPQHF

cdr3_length: 13
v_call: TRBV7-2
j_call: TRBJ2-4
clone_size: -
d_call: TRBD1
cdr3_nt: TGTGCCAGCAGCTTCCAACAGGGGAACATTCAGTACTTC
cdr3_aa: CASSFQQGNIQYF

cdr3_length: 14
v_call: TRBV5-6
j_call: TRBJ1-1
clone_size: once
d_call: TRBD1
cdr3_nt: TGTGCCAGCAGCCTAGGACAGGGGTACACTGAAGCTTTCTTT
cdr3_aa: CASSLGQGYTEAFF

cdr3_length: 13
v_call: TRBV9
j_call: TRBJ1-2
clone_size: -
d_call: -
cdr3_nt: TGTGCCAGCAGTGCGGACAGTAACTATGGCTACACCTTC
cdr3_aa: CASSADSNYGYTF

cdr3_length: 13
v_call: TRBV25-1
j_call: TRBJ1-2
clone_size: -
d_call: TRBD1
cdr3_nt: TGTGCCAGCAGTTTCAGGGGGGACTATGGCTACACCTTC
cdr3_aa: CASSFRGDYGYTF

cdr3_length: 16
v_call: TRBV6-6
j_call: TRBJ1-4
clone_size: once
d_call: TRBD1
cdr3_nt: TGTGCCAGCAACCAAGCGGGACAGGGAGGAAATGAAAAACTGTTTTTT
cdr3_aa: CASNQAGQGGNEKLFF

cdr3_length: 18
v_call: TRBV29-1
j_call: TRBJ2-1
clone_size: -
d_call: -
cdr3_nt: TGCAGCGCCCCGTTAGCCTTCTATGGCGAGAGCTCCTACAATGAGCAGTTCTTC
cdr3_aa: CSAPLAFYGESSYNEQFF

cdr3_length: 11
v_call: TRBV5-6
j_call: TRBJ2-5
clone_size: -
d_call: -
cdr3_nt: TGCGCCAGCAGCTCTCAAGAGACCCAGTACTTC
cdr3_aa: CASSSQETQYF

cdr3_length: 12
v_call: TRBV4-1
j_call: TRBJ1-4
clone_size: -
d_call: -
cdr3_nt: TGCGCCAGCAGCGGGAGCGGCGAAAAACTGTTTTTT
cdr3_aa: CASSGSGEKLFF

cdr3_length: 15
v_call: TRBV7-3
j_call: TRBJ2-1
clone_size: -
d_call: TRBD2
cdr3_nt: TGTGCCAGCAGCCCGCCGGGAGCGGGGGTTAATGAGCAGTTCTTC
cdr3_aa: CASSPPGAGVNEQFF

cdr3_length: 13
v_call: TRBV7-6
j_call: TRBJ2-5
clone_size: -
d_call: -
cdr3_nt: TGTGCCAGCAGCTTAGTTGAGGAAGCGACCCAGTACTTC
cdr3_aa: CASSLVEEATQYF

cdr3_length: 16
v_call: TRBV6-5
j_call: TRBJ1-2
clone_size: -
d_call: -
cdr3_nt: TGTGCCAGCAGTTACTCGATAGAGGTTAATTCCTATGGCTACACCTTC
cdr3_aa: CASSYSIEVNSYGYTF

cdr3_length: 16
v_call: TRBV4-1
j_call: TRBJ1-1
clone_size: -
d_call: -
cdr3_nt: TGCGCCAGCAGCCAAGACGGGGGGCGGGGGAACACTGAAGCTTTCTTT
cdr3_aa: CASSQDGGRGNTEAFF

cdr3_length: 15
v_call: TRBV6-5
j_call: TRBJ2-2
clone_size: -
d_call: TRBD1
cdr3_nt: TGTGCCAGCAGGCGACGGACAGGAGACACCGGGGAGCTGTTTTTT
cdr3_aa: CASRRRTGDTGELFF

cdr3_length: 15
v_call: TRBV27
j_call: TRBJ2-7
clone_size: -
d_call: TRBD1
cdr3_nt: TGTGCCAGCAGTCCGGGGACAGTACCCTCCTACGAGCAGTACTTC
cdr3_aa: CASSPGTVPSYEQYF

cdr3_length: 16
v_call: TRBV14
j_call: TRBJ1-1
clone_size: -
d_call: -
cdr3_nt: TGTGCCAGCAGCCAAGATTGGGCCAGCATGAACACTGAAGCTTTCTTT
cdr3_aa: CASSQDWASMNTEAFF

cdr3_length: 15
v_call: TRBV19
j_call: TRBJ1-2
clone_size: few
d_call: -
cdr3_nt: TGTGCCAGTAGTGTTACCGGGACATACGGAAGAGGCTACACCTTC
cdr3_aa: CASSVTGTYGRGYTF

cdr3_length: 14
v_call: TRBV9
j_call: TRBJ2-2
clone_size: once
d_call: -
cdr3_nt: TGTGCCAGCAGCGAATTGACCTCGGGGGGGGAGCTGTTTTTT
cdr3_aa: CASSELTSGGELFF

cdr3_length: 13
v_call: TRBV30
j_call: TRBJ1-2
clone_size: once
d_call: TRBD1
cdr3_nt: TGTGCCTGGAGCGTGGACAGGGGGAATGGCTACACCTTC
cdr3_aa: CAWSVDRGNGYTF

cdr3_length: 14
v_call: TRBV18
j_call: TRBJ2-7
clone_size: -
d_call: -
cdr3_nt: TGTGCCAGCTCACCGAGCGACTCGTCTGGCGAGCAGTACTTC
cdr3_aa: CASSPSDSSGEQYF

cdr3_length: 15
v_call: TRBV14
j_call: TRBJ2-1
clone_size: -
d_call: -
cdr3_nt: TGTGCCAGCAGCCGAAGGTGGAGCTCCTACAATGAGCAGTTCTTC
cdr3_aa: CASSRRWSSYNEQFF

cdr3_length: 14
v_call: TRBV19
j_call: TRBJ1-1
clone_size: -
d_call: TRBD1
cdr3_nt: TGTGCCAGTAGTATGGGACAGCCGAACACTGAAGCTTTCTTT
cdr3_aa: CASSMGQPNTEAFF

cdr3_length: 19
v_call: TRBV19
j_call: TRBJ2-2
clone_size: -
d_call: TRBD2
cdr3_nt: TGTGCCAGTAGTATAAGGGGACTAGCGGGGGGGCCTGGCACCGGGGAGCTGTTTTTT
cdr3_aa: CASSIRGLAGGPGTGELFF

cdr3_length: 15
v_call: TRBV13
j_call: TRBJ2-1
clone_size: once
d_call: TRBD2
cdr3_nt: TGTGCCAGCAGCCCCAGACTAGCGGGGGGGCCTGAGCAGTTCTTC
cdr3_aa: CASSPRLAGGPEQFF

cdr3_length: 13
v_call: TRBV6-1
j_call: TRBJ1-1
clone_size: -
d_call: TRBD1
cdr3_nt: TGTGCCAGCAGTGGACAGGGGAACACTGAAGCTTTCTTT
cdr3_aa: CASSGQGNTEAFF

cdr3_length: 16
v_call: TRBV5-1
j_call: TRBJ2-1
clone_size: -
d_call: TRBD2
cdr3_nt: TGCGCCAGCAGCGTCAGCTGGGGGACTAGCGGGGGGGAAGAGTTCTTC
cdr3_aa: CASSVSWGTSGGEEFF

cdr3_length: 17
v_call: TRBV21-1
j_call: TRBJ1-1
clone_size: -
d_call: -
cdr3_nt: TGTGCCAGCCTCTTGAACGGGACAGGGGGCTCGGGGACTGAAGCTTTCTTT
cdr3_aa: CASLLNGTGGSGTEAFF

cdr3_length: 14
v_call: TRBV5-5
j_call: TRBJ1-2
clone_size: -
d_call: TRBD1
cdr3_nt: TGTGCCAGCAGCAGACAGGGGGCGGGCTATGGCTACACCTTC
cdr3_aa: CASSRQGAGYGYTF

cdr3_length: 15
v_call: TRBV6-1
j_call: TRBJ1-2
clone_size: -
d_call: -
cdr3_nt: TGTGCCACTGTTCAGGGCGATTCCCTCCACTATGGCTACACCTTC
cdr3_aa: CATVQGDSLHYGYTF

cdr3_length: 18
v_call: TRBV5-1
j_call: TRBJ1-1
clone_size: -
d_call: -
cdr3_nt: TGCGCCAGCAGCTTGACCCTAACACAGGGAGCCGGGGATACTGAAGCTTTCTTT
cdr3_aa: CASSLTLTQGAGDTEAFF

cdr3_length: 14
v_call: TRBV15
j_call: TRBJ1-1
clone_size: -
d_call: -
cdr3_nt: TGTGCCACCAGCAGAGAAAACACGAACACTGAAGCTTTCTTT
cdr3_aa: CATSRENTNTEAFF